The 11 T cell receptor beta chains reported below all come from one sample, sequenced in a study of T cell responses to AZD1222 COVID-19 vaccine. The table came from immunoSEQ multiplex PCR; TCRdb's copy has only in-frame clones and leaves some out. Of about 120,000 clones listed, more than 70% were seen once; the top ten hold about 4.9%. The sequencing here drew on peripheral blood, taken on day 0 of AZD1222 vaccination. These receptors all come from an adult in good health.

The chain employs TRBV2 and TRBJ1-1, with D tentatively TRBD1 (6 bases). This CDR3 is built from 18 residues. Germline values: CDR1 SNHLY, CDR2 FYNNEI. Deletions cut 4 bases from V and 0 bases from J, with 21 bases between. CDR3 amino acids: CASSAVGRQDYMNTEAFF. The CDR3 DNA reads as TGTGCCAGCAGTGCCGTGGGGAGACAGGACTATATGAACACTGAAGCTTTCTTT. Filled out from reference TRBV2 and TRBJ1-1, the complete variable domain reads EPEVTQTPSHQVTQMGQEVILRCVPISNHLYFYWYRQILGQKVEFLVSFYNNEISEKSEIFDDQFSVERPDGSNFTLKIRSTKLEDSAMYFCASSAVGRQDYMNTEAFFGQGTRLTVV.

The CDR3 sequence is CASSLQGAGEAFF. The CDR3 coding sequence is TGTGCCAGCAGCCTACAGGGGGCAGGTGAAGCTTTCTTT. The chain recombines TRBV12-3 or TRBV12-4 with TRBJ1-1; TRBD1 aligns across 9 bases. The CDR3 consists of 13 residues. Losses at the gene ends were 6 bases for V and 7 bases for J; bases not matched to a gene: 6.

The chain carries TRBV7-9 and TRBJ1-1; unclear D gene. CDR1 SEHNR and CDR2 FQNEAQ come from the germline V gene (reference sequence). V was shortened by 2 bases and J by 4 bases, with 11 bases between the two germline ends. There are 14 residues in the CDR3. CDR3 sequence: CASSLLGGSTEAFF. For the CDR3, the DNA is TGTGCCAGCAGCTTATTGGGAGGGAGCACTGAAGCTTTCTTT. Together with reference TRBV7-9 and TRBJ1-1, the CDR3 gives the full variable domain: DTGVSQNPRHKITKRGQNVTFRCDPISEHNRLYWYRQTLGQGPEFLTYFQNEAQLEKSRLLSDRFSAERPKGSFSTLEIQRTEQGDSAMYLCASSLLGGSTEAFFGQGTRLTVV.

The rearrangement links TRBV4-1 to TRBJ2-5; D possibly uses TRBD1 or TRBD2 (5 bases each). V dropped 4 bases and J dropped 3 bases, with 18 bases sitting between them. Germline-derived CDR1 and CDR2 are MGHRA and YSYEKL. The CDR3 is made up of 16 amino acids. CDR3 bases: TGCGCCAGCAGCCGAACCGGGACCCCCGGGGAAGAGACCCAGTACTTC. It is translated as CASSRTGTPGEETQYF.

The genes are TRBV6-5 and TRBJ1-1; no clear D. This CDR3 is built from 13 residues. With 6 bases removed from V and 6 bases from J, the gap between germline ends came to 14 bases. Germline CDR1 is MNHEY and CDR2 is SVGAGI. CDR3 region: CASRPPEAAEAFF. In DNA, the CDR3 is TGTGCCAGCAGGCCTCCCGAGGCGGCTGAAGCTTTCTTT.

This clone is a singleton in its sample. The rearrangement uses TRBV28 and TRBJ2-6; D assignment may be TRBD1 or TRBD2 (6 bases each). V dropped 3 bases and J dropped 7 bases, with 19 bases sitting between them. CDR3 length: 17 amino acids. The germline V gene has CDR1 MDHEN and CDR2 SYDVKM. CDR3 protein: CASSFFGANGGANVLTF. CDR3 bases: TGTGCCAGCAGTTTCTTCGGGGCTAACGGGGGCGCCAACGTCCTGACTTTC.

The chain recombines TRBV21-1 with TRBJ1-1; TRBD1 is taken as the D call from the table, unchecked against the DNA. TRBV21-1 is classified as a pseudogene. The CDR3 has 14 residues. Here the CDR3 DNA reads TGTGCCAGCACGGCTCCGAGGGGGTTCACTGAAGCTTTCTTT. Its protein is CASTAPRGFTEAFF.

V gene TRBV28 combines with J gene TRBJ1-2, with 7 bases that match TRBD1. J gave up 4 bases and V 7 bases, and 6 bases lay outside the gene matches. This CDR3 has 13 residues. Looked up from germline, CDR1 is MDHEN and CDR2 is SYDVKM. As DNA, the CDR3 is TGTGCCAGCAAACCAGGGGGGGGCTATGGCTACACCTTC. Encoded protein: CASKPGGGYGYTF.

This clone was picked up a small number of times. The rearrangement uses TRBV19 and TRBJ1-2; D ambiguous. V lost 6 bases to trimming and J lost 5 bases, with 16 bases between them. Germline CDR1 is LNHDA and CDR2 is SQIVND (reference sequence). This CDR3 has 14 residues. The CDR3: CASSNTPKLYGYTF. DNA for the CDR3: TGTGCCAGTAGCAACACACCAAAGCTTTATGGCTACACCTTC.

The chain joins TRBV10-3 to TRBJ2-3; D gene uncertain. Trimming shortened V by 6 bases and J by 2 bases, and 9 bases separated the two germline ends. This CDR3 has 13 residues. Germline assignment: CDR1 ENHRY and CDR2 SYGVKD. In DNA, the CDR3 is TGTGCCATCAGACCCGACAACACAGATACGCAGTATTTT. It is translated as CAIRPDNTDTQYF.

V and J are TRBV19 and TRBJ2-7; D remains unclear. The V gene's germline CDR1 is LNHDA and CDR2 SQIVND (reference sequence). The length of the CDR3 is 10 residues. The ends were cut back, 8 bases at V and 3 bases at J, with 5 bases in the middle. Written as DNA, the CDR3 is TGTGCCAGTGGGGACTACGAGCAGTACTTC. Its protein product is CASGDYEQYF.